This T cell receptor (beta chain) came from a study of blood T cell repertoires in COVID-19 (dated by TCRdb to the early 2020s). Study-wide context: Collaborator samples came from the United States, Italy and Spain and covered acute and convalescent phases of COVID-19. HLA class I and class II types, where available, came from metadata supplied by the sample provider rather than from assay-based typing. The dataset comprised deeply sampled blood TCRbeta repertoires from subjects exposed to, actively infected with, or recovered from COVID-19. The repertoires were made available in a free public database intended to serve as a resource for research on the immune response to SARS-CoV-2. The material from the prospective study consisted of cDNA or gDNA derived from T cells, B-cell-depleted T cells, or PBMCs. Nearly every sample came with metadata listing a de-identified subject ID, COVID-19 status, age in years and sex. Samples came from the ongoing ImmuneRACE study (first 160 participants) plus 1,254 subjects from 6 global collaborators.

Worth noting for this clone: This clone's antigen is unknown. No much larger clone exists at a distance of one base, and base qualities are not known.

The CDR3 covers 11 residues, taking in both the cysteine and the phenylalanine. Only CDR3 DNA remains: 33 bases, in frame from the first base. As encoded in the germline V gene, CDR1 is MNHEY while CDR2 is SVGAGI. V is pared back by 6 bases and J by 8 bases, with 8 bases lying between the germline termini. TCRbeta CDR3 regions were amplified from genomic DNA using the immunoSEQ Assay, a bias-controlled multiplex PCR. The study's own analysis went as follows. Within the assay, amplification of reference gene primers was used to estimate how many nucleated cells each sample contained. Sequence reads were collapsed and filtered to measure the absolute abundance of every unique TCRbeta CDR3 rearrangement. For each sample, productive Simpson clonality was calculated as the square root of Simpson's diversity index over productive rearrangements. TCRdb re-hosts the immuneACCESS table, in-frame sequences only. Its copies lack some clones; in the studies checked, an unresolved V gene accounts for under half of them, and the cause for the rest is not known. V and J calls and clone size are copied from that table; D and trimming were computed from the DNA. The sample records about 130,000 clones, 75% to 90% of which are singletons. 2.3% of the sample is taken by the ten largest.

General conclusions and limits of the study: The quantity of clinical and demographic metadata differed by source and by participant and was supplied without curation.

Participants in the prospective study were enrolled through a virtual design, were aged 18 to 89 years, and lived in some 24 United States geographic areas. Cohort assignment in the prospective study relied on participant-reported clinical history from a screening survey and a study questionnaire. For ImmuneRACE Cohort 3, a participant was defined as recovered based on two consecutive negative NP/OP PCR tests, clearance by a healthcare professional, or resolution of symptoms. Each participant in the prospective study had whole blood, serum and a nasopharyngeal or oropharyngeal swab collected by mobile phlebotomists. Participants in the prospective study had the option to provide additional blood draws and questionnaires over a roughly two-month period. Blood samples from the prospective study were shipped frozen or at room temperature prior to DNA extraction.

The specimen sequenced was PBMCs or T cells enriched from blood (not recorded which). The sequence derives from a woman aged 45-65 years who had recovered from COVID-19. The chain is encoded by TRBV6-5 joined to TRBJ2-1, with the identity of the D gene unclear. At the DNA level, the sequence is TGTGCCAGCAGGGCAGTGGATGAGCAGTTCTTC. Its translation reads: CASRAVDEQFF.